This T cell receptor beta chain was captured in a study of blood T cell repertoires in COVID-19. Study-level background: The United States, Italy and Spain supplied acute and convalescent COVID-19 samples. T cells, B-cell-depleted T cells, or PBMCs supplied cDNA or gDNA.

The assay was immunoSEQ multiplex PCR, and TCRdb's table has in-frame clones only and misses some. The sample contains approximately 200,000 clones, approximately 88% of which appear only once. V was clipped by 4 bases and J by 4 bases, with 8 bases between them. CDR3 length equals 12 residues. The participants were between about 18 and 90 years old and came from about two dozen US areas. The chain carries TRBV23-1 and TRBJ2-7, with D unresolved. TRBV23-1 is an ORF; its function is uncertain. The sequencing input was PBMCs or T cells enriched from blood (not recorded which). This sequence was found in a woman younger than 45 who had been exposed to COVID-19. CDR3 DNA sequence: TGCGCCAGCAGTCTGCGTCCATACGAGCAGTACTTC. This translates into CASSLRPYEQYF.